This TCR beta chain was recovered during a study of post-analysis software for immune sequencing data. For the study at large: Courses of disease covered relapsing-remitting, secondary progressive and progressive-relapsing multiple sclerosis.

The library was made from cDNA and included unique molecular identifiers. TCRdb itself ran the PCR reads through MiXCR, one entry per CDR3 protein. The sample includes 430,000 or so distinct CDR3 sequences, more than 30% seen only once; the top ten take 7.5% to 8.5%. Note on this clonotype: The target antigen is unknown.

CDR1 MNHEY and CDR2 SVGAGI come from the germline V gene. This CDR3 is 13 amino acids long. Trimming shortened V by 5 bases and J by 6 bases, and 11 bases separated the two germline ends. The study's findings and limits: Roughly 5 TRBV segments, TRBV5-6, TRBV5-1 and TRBV20-1 among them, were found more frequent in patients than controls. Those samples that were prepared in the same batch co-clustered strongly by F measure.

The TCR comes from a girl aged 2 to 9 with multiple sclerosis. This rearrangement joins TRBV6-5 to TRBJ1-5; D is possibly TRBD1 (6 bases). The sample comprised blood. DNA of the CDR3: TGTGCCAGCAGTCGGGGGGCTAGTCAGCCCCAGCATTTT. The encoded protein is CASSRGASQPQHF.